This T cell receptor beta chain was recorded in a study of vaccination and CD4 T cells after COVID-19. The wider study: The cells were exposed to overlapping spike peptides originating from SARS-CoV-2, HCoV-NL63, HCoV-OC43 and HCoV-229E for stimulation.

Comments on this clonotype: No antigen is known for it.

CDR3 length: 13 residues. V lost 3 bases and J 9 bases, leaving 12 bases between the germline ends. CDR1 DFQATT and CDR2 SNEGSKA come from the germline V gene (reference sequence). Described treatment: approximately 9-day PBMC culture with coronavirus spike peptide pools or control peptides (ViraFEST assay). Positive PCR tests came between March and December 2020, ahead of the US Alpha, Beta and Delta variants. Sequencing of cultured CD4+ T cell DNA used the Oncomine TCR Beta short-read assay. TCRdb called the PCR reads again in MiXCR, with one record for every CDR3 protein. Of 8,000 to 10,000 distinct CDR3 sequences listed, 50% to 65% were seen once; the top ten hold 20%.

Source material: CD4+ T cells from blood, cultured in vitro. The receptor's source is a human donor who had recovered from COVID-19. V and J are TRBV20-1 and TRBJ1-6; D unclear. Written as DNA, the CDR3 is TGCAGTGCTAGGGGGTCGCCAGGTTCACCCCTCCACTTT. Translating gives CSARGSPGSPLHF.